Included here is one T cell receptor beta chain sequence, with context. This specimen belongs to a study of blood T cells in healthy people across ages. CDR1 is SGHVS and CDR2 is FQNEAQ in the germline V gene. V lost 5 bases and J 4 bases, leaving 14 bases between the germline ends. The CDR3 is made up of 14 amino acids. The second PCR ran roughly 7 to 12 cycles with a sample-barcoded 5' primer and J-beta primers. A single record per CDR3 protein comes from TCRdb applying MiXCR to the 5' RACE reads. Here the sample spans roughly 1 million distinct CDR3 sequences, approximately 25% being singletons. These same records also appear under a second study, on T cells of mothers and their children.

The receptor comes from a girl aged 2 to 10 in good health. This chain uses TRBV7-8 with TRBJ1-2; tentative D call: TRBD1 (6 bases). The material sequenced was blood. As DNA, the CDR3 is TGTGCCAGCAGCCTAGAAACAGGGATCTATGGCTACACCTTC. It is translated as CASSLETGIYGYTF.